This section outlines one TCR beta chain sequence together with its context. It was CD45RO-negative cells, positively selected for CCR7, that made up naive CD8 cells, with terminally differentiated effector memory CD45RA+ cells excluded. Repertoires were generated with immunoSEQ multiplex PCR, while TCRdb's copy carries only in-frame clones and drops some. The repertoire holds about 1,900,000 clones, about 95% seen once, with 1.2% in the top ten. CDR1 and CDR2 (germline): MNHEY, SVGAGI. The length of the CDR3 is 14 residues. With 3 bases removed from V and 8 bases from J, the gap between germline ends came to 14 bases. This entry belongs to a study of shared clonotypes between healthy human individuals.

Material: naive CD8+ T cells sorted from blood. V usage is TRBV6-5 and J usage is TRBJ2-1; D perhaps matches TRBD2 (6 bases). This sequence was found in a man aged 18 to 30 in good health. The CDR3 nucleotides read TGTGCCAGCAGTTATAACGGGAGTCCGGATGAGCAGTTCTTC. Translating it yields CASSYNGSPDEQFF.